The entry that follows covers one TCR beta chain sequence. The CDR3 is 13 amino acids. Germline lookup yields CDR1 SGHVS and CDR2 FNYEAQ. Deletions cut 4 bases from V and 2 bases from J, with 7 bases between. Assay used: immunoSEQ multiplex PCR; TCRdb lists only in-frame clones, some missing. The table records some 80,000 clones, 85% to 90% of them present only once. The entry originates in a study of blood T cell repertoires in COVID-19. This clonotype was sampled from a human donor in a cohort sampled during active COVID-19. The sample comprised peripheral blood. This rearrangement joins TRBV7-6 to TRBJ2-3; D not resolved. CDR3 region: CASSSSITDTQYF. For the CDR3, the DNA is TGTGCCAGCAGCTCATCAATCACAGATACGCAGTATTTT.